One sample yielded the 20 T cell receptor beta chains listed below, sequenced in a study of T cells in narcolepsy. The table came from immunoSEQ multiplex PCR; TCRdb's copy has only in-frame clones and leaves some out. The data show 30,000 to 40,000 clones, with 81% seen just once and 2.3% held by the top ten. Sequenced: memory (CD45RA-) CD4+ T cells from blood. These receptors all stem from a human donor in good health.

The rearrangement joins TRBV30 to TRBJ2-1; TRBD1 matches 7 bases. This CDR3 region has 13 residues. CDR1 is GTSNPN, CDR2 SVGIG, per germline (reference sequence). Trimming at V came to 3 bases and at J to 12 bases, leaving 11 bases not matched to a gene. The CDR3, as DNA: TGTGCCTGGAGACCTTATACAGGGGATCGGCAGTTCTTC. Amino acids: CAWRPYTGDRQFF.

The V call is TRBV5-5, the J call TRBJ2-1; D possibly uses TRBD1 or TRBD2 (5 bases each). The CDR3 sequence is 14 residues long. Germline CDR1 SGHKS, CDR2 YYEKEE (reference sequence). The V end lost 3 bases, the J end lost 4 bases, and 11 bases lay between the germline ends. CDR3 sequence: CASSSGTEYNEQFF. CDR3 bases: TGTGCCAGCAGCTCCGGGACGGAATACAATGAGCAGTTCTTC.

The rearrangement links TRBV9 to TRBJ1-3, with a possible D match to TRBD1 (6 bases). The CDR3 is 16 residues long. V lost 0 bases and J lost 2, with 12 bases in between. The germline V gene has CDR1 SGDLS and CDR2 YYNGEE. CDR3 sequence: CASSVGGEGAGNTIYF. The CDR3 DNA reads as TGTGCCAGCAGCGTAGGAGGGGAGGGGGCTGGAAACACCATATATTTT.

This clone was observed once. The CDR3 reads CASSGDRRLAKNIQYF. The CDR3 DNA follows: TGTGCCAGCAGTGGAGACAGACGACTAGCCAAAAACATTCAGTACTTC. The gene calls are TRBV6-1 and TRBJ2-4; possible D gene TRBD1, 5 bases. Germline CDR1 and CDR2: MNHNS and SASEGT. The length of the CDR3 is 16 residues. Trimming stripped 4 bases from V and 0 bases from J, with 13 bases between.

The V gene is TRBV2, the J gene TRBJ2-7; D is ambiguous. V was cut by 4 bases and J by 2 bases, with 3 bases left in between. CDR1 is SNHLY and CDR2 is FYNNEI in the germline V gene. CDR3 length equals 11 residues. The CDR3 bases are TGTGCCAGCAGTGGGGCCTACGAGCAGTACTTC. It encodes CASSGAYEQYF.

V and J are TRBV10-1 and TRBJ2-7; either TRBD1 or TRBD2 may fit D (5 bases each). Trimming removed 5 bases at V and 6 bases at J, with 14 bases between. CDR1 and CDR2 from the germline V gene are WNHNN and SYGVQD (reference sequence). This CDR3 contains 13 residues. CDR3 amino acids: CASSPGFRGEQYF. The DNA for the CDR3 is TGCGCCAGCAGTCCAGGGTTCCGGGGCGAGCAGTACTTC.

Only one count was recorded for this clone. This sample also contains other DNA sequences that code for the same CDR3. This sequence joins TRBV6-1 and TRBJ1-6; D is uncertain. Germline V gives CDR1 MNHNS, CDR2 SASEGT. The CDR3 sequence is 12 residues long. V lost 7 bases and J lost 8, with 9 bases in between. DNA for the CDR3: TGTGCCAGCAACTTAGGCGATTCACCCCTCCACTTT. This encodes CASNLGDSPLHF.

V gene TRBV7-7 combines with J gene TRBJ1-1; no reliable D call. The V gene's germline CDR1 is SSHAT and CDR2 FNYEAQ (reference sequence). The CDR3 totals 13 residues. Between the trimmed V and J ends, which lost 1 base and 8 bases, there was a span of 11 bases. The CDR3 spells CASSLEWGTEAFF. CDR3 bases: TGTGCCAGCAGCTTAGAATGGGGAACCGAAGCTTTCTTT.

This clone has a single count. The chain has TRBV11-3 and TRBJ2-2; D may correspond to TRBD1 or TRBD2 (6 bases each). The CDR3 consists of 14 residues. The ends were cut back, 3 bases at V and 7 bases at J, with 12 bases in the middle. Germline V gene sequence: CDR1 SGHNT, CDR2 YENEEA. CDR3 sequence reads: CASSFPGAIGELFF. CDR3 bases: TGTGCCAGCAGCTTTCCGGGGGCCATCGGGGAGCTGTTTTTT.

This chain joins TRBV5-4 and TRBJ2-2, with D possibly TRBD1 on 6 matching bases. The CDR3 has 13 residues. Trimming cost V 6 bases and J 4 bases, with 10 bases left between them. Germline values: CDR1 SGHNT, CDR2 YYREEE (reference sequence). The CDR3 here is CASTRGGTGELFF. The CDR3 DNA follows: TGTGCCAGCACCAGGGGCGGCACCGGGGAGCTGTTTTTT.

The rearrangement joins TRBV15 to TRBJ1-2, with D tentatively TRBD1 (5 bases). Trimming took off 1 base at V and 4 bases at J, with 10 bases between the two ends. The CDR3 length is 14 residues. Germline V lookup: CDR1 LNHNV, CDR2 YYDKDF (reference sequence). The CDR3, as DNA: TGTGCCACCAGCAGAGGCGCAGGGTCCTATGGCTACACCTTC. This codes for CATSRGAGSYGYTF.

The CDR3 region is CASSATVNREGGGYTF. CDR3 nucleotide sequence: TGTGCCAGCAGTGCAACAGTAAACCGGGAAGGAGGGGGCTACACCTTC. The chain carries TRBV6-1 and TRBJ1-2; the D is unclear. The CDR3 has 16 residues. Looked up from germline, CDR1 is MNHNS and CDR2 is SASEGT. V was pared by 4 bases and J by 8 bases, with 23 bases between.

The rearrangement uses TRBV30 and TRBJ2-7, with no clear D. CDR3 length: 12 amino acids. Germline V gene lookup returns CDR1 GTSNPN and CDR2 SVGIG (reference sequence). Trimming removed 0 bases at V and 3 bases at J, with 6 bases between. The CDR3 DNA follows: TGTGCCTGGAGTGTCGGTGTCTACGAGCAGTACTTC. This codes for CAWSVGVYEQYF.

This sequence joins TRBV18 and TRBJ2-1, with 9 bases lining up with TRBD1. J lost 10 bases, V lost 3 bases, and 4 bases had no gene match. Germline CDR1 and CDR2: KGHSH and LQKENI. The CDR3 extends over 13 amino acids. For the CDR3, the DNA is TGTGCCAGCTCACCGTCGGACAGGGGCGAGCAGTTCTTC. Its protein product is CASSPSDRGEQFF. Variable domain in full (rest from reference TRBV18 and TRBJ2-1): NAGVMQNPRHLVRRRGQEARLRCSPMKGHSHVYWYRQLPEEGLKFMVYLQKENIIDESGMPKERFSAEFPKEGPSILRIQQVVRGDSAAYFCASSPSDRGEQFFGPGTRLTVL.

The chain employs TRBV14 and TRBJ2-2; unclear D gene. This CDR3 region has 12 residues. V shed 1 base and J shed 5 bases, with 2 bases lying between them. The germline V gene encodes CDR1 SGHDN and CDR2 FVKESK. In DNA form, the CDR3 reads TGTGCCAGCAGCCAAGTTACCGGGGAGCTGTTTTTT. Translation gives CASSQVTGELFF.

The genes are TRBV30 and TRBJ2-3; the D is unclear. CDR3 length: 13 amino acids. The germline V and J ends were trimmed by 5 bases and 0 bases, with 9 bases remaining between them. Germline V lookup: CDR1 GTSNPN, CDR2 SVGIG (reference sequence). The CDR3 loop reads CAWLPTSTDTQYF. The CDR3 DNA sequence: TGTGCCTGGTTGCCCACTAGCACAGATACGCAGTATTTT.

The gene calls are TRBV7-2 and TRBJ2-5; 15 nucleotides match TRBD2. This CDR3 is built from 16 residues. The V gene's germline CDR1 is SGHTA and CDR2 FQGNSA. Trimming at V came to 4 bases and at J to 3 bases, leaving 3 bases not matched to a gene. Here the CDR3 reads CASSSGLAGGKETQYF. The CDR3 DNA follows: TGTGCCAGCAGCTCGGGACTAGCGGGAGGTAAAGAGACCCAGTACTTC.

V and J are TRBV5-1 and TRBJ2-7; TRBD2 aligns across 9 bases. The length of the CDR3 is 15 residues. The trim removed 4 bases at V and 3 bases at J, leaving 8 bases unmatched. Germline V lookup: CDR1 SGHRS, CDR2 YFSETQ. The CDR3 spells CASSRISGGIYEQYF. The CDR3 DNA reads TGCGCCAGCAGCCGCATTAGCGGGGGAATCTACGAGCAGTACTTC. The full variable domain, its missing parts supplied by reference TRBV5-1 and TRBJ2-7, is KAGVTQTPRYLIKTRGQQVTLSCSPISGHRSVSWYQQTPGQGLQFLFEYFSETQRNKGNFPGRFSGRQFSNSRSEMNVSTLELGDSALYLCASSRISGGIYEQYFGPGTRLTVT.

CDR3 residues: CAISEAGQSNQPQHF. CDR3 in DNA: TGTGCCATCAGTGAGGCGGGACAGAGCAATCAGCCCCAGCATTTT. This rearrangement joins TRBV10-3 to TRBJ1-5, with TRBD1 matching 7 bases. This CDR3 has 15 amino acids. Trimming cost V 2 bases and J 1 base; bases outside gene matches: 2. Germline V gene sequence: CDR1 ENHRY, CDR2 SYGVKD.

In the case of this clone: In the same sample, other DNA sequences code for this CDR3. In DNA, the CDR3 is TGCGCCAGCAGCCAAGAGCCACACGGGGTCGGGGAGCTGTTTTTT. Translated: CASSQEPHGVGELFF. This chain links TRBV4-1 with TRBJ2-2, with D perhaps matching TRBD2 (5 bases). The CDR3 length is 15 residues. Between the trimmed V and J ends, which lost 0 bases and 7 bases, there was a span of 12 bases. Germline CDR1 MGHRA, CDR2 YSYEKL.